A single sample is the source of the 9 T cell receptor beta chains below, sequenced in a study of cytotoxic CD8 clonotypes in ibrutinib-treated CLL. The repertoire was sequenced with immunoSEQ multiplex PCR; TCRdb's copy has only in-frame clones and lacks some. The sample records some 300,000 clones, 80% being singletons. This specimen was PBMCs, taken before ibrutinib treatment. These receptors were collected from a human donor with chronic lymphocytic leukemia.

The chain employs TRBV27 and TRBJ2-5; D gene unclear. Trimming pared 5 bases from V and 7 bases from J, leaving 14 bases between. This CDR3 is built from 13 residues. Germline V gene sequence: CDR1 MNHEY, CDR2 SMNVEV (reference sequence). CDR3 bases: TGTGCCAGCAGTCTGACATGGACCGGGACCCAGTACTTC. Its protein product is CASSLTWTGTQYF.

This chain connects TRBV10-2 to TRBJ2-7; TRBD1 agrees at 9 bases. Unmatched junction bases numbered 8, after V lost 3 bases and J lost 2 bases. CDR3 size: 16 residues. CDR1 and CDR2 (germline): WSHSY, SAAADI. In DNA form, the CDR3 reads TGCGCCAGCAGTGAACCCGGGACAGGGAACACCTACGAGCAGTACTTC. Protein: CASSEPGTGNTYEQYF.

The chain combines TRBV6-6 with TRBJ1-2; a possible D gene is TRBD1 (6 bases). CDR3 length: 16 residues. CDR1 is MNHNY, CDR2 SVGAGI, per germline (reference sequence). V was clipped by 3 bases and J by 4 bases, with 18 bases between them. As DNA, the CDR3 is TGTGCCAGCAGTTATGACCCAGGGGCCACTACCTATGGCTACACCTTC. This sequence encodes CASSYDPGATTYGYTF.

This clone appeared once. The gene calls are TRBV6-1 and TRBJ1-3, with D maybe TRBD1 (5 bases). V was cut by 1 base and J by 0 bases, with 7 bases left in between. This CDR3 comprises 15 residues. Germline V gene lookup returns CDR1 MNHNS and CDR2 SASEGT. CDR3 sequence: CASSEGTSSGNTIYF. CDR3 nucleotides: TGTGCCAGCAGTGAAGGGACAAGCTCTGGAAACACCATATATTTT.

This clone was observed many times. V usage is TRBV7-2 and J usage is TRBJ2-7, with 8 bases that match TRBD2. V shed 1 base and J 2 bases; nucleotides not matched to a gene: 10. The CDR3 totals 17 residues. In germline, CDR1 is SGHTA, CDR2 FQGNSA. CDR3 amino acids: CASSLETPGRAAYEQYF. The CDR3 nucleotides read TGTGCCAGCAGCTTAGAGACCCCCGGGAGGGCAGCCTACGAGCAGTACTTC.

The gene calls are TRBV18 and TRBJ2-7; 7 bases agree with TRBD1. CDR1 and CDR2 (germline): KGHSH, LQKENI. The CDR3 extends over 13 amino acids. V lost 2 bases and J lost 6; bases outside the gene matches: 4. CDR3 sequence reads: CASSPDRDGEQYF. DNA of the CDR3: TGTGCCAGCTCACCAGACAGGGACGGCGAGCAGTACTTC.

This clone was seen just once. V usage is TRBV7-8 and J usage is TRBJ1-1; maybe TRBD1 (6 bases). V lost 5 bases, J lost 3 bases, and 13 bases lay in between. This CDR3 is 14 amino acids long. CDR1 SGHVS and CDR2 FQNEAQ come from the germline V gene. CDR3 sequence reads: CASSVNQGYTEAFF. CDR3 DNA sequence: TGTGCCAGCAGCGTAAACCAGGGGTACACTGAAGCTTTCTTT.

This chain uses TRBV5-1 with TRBJ1-2; D call uncertain. This CDR3 has 13 amino acids. The V gene's germline CDR1 is SGHRS and CDR2 YFSETQ. V was pared by 1 base and J by 4 bases, with 8 bases between. As DNA, the CDR3 is TGCGCCAGCAGCTTGTCAGCGACCTATGGCTACACCTTC. Translating it yields CASSLSATYGYTF.

In regard to this clone: Other DNA sequences in the same sample also yield this CDR3. The chain recombines TRBV7-3 with TRBJ2-3, with TRBD2 matching 11 bases. CDR1 and CDR2 from the germline V gene are SGHTA and FQGTGA. The CDR3 length is 15 residues. Germline trimming cut 5 bases from V and 0 bases from J; bases unmatched to any gene: 1. The CDR3 region is CASSRTSGSTDTQYF. The CDR3 DNA reads as TGTGCCAGCAGCCGGACTAGCGGGAGCACAGATACGCAGTATTTT. Filled out from reference TRBV7-3 and TRBJ2-3, the complete variable domain reads GAGVSQTPSNKVTEKGKYVELRCDPISGHTALYWYRQSLGQGPEFLIYFQGTGAADDSGLPNDRFFAVRPEGSVSTLKIQRTERGDSAVYLCASSRTSGSTDTQYFGPGTRLTVL.